This T cell receptor beta chain was found in a study of cytomegalovirus exposure and HLA in healthy donors. Study-wide context: As released early, the data held about 85 million unique TCRs from HLA-typed donors.

About this clone itself: Its antigen is still unknown.

PCR primers comprised 60 Vbeta and 13 Jbeta primers. Clones were read by immunoSEQ multiplex PCR, and TCRdb kept only the in-frame ones, dropping some. The sample holds 150,000 to 200,000 clones, more than 70% seen once. It was healthy bone marrow donors who served as donors. Notes on the study in general: TCR beta chain V- and J-gene trimming was linked, in a later analysis, to a missense variant in DCLRE1C. In a later analysis, compared with equally common non-associated chains, HLA-associated beta chains were more expanded.

V dropped 5 bases and J dropped 4; count of bases not matched to a gene: 2. This CDR3 has 14 amino acids. Germline-derived CDR1 and CDR2 are MGHRA and YSYEKL. The chain links TRBV4-1 to TRBJ2-7; TRBD2 aligns across 13 bases. The sequence came from a man aged 25 to 40 in good health and CMV-seronegative. The material sequenced was PBMCs. DNA for the CDR3: TGCGCCAGCAGCGGACTAGCGGGAGTATACGAGCAGTACTTC. Protein: CASSGLAGVYEQYF.